These T cell receptor beta chains were read from a single sample in a study of blood T cell repertoires in COVID-19. The data were produced by immunoSEQ multiplex PCR, yet TCRdb's version contains in-frame clones alone and is incomplete. The table shows over 250,000 clones, with approximately 87% occurring only once. Sequences were obtained from peripheral blood. All receptors come from a woman aged 35 to 49 who had recovered from COVID-19. CDR3s include the opening cysteine and the closing phenylalanine or tryptophan. D genes are given only for firm matches. Some rows have no size entry. The others give once, few or many, or a class for an expanded clone.

D	V	J	size	CDR3	DNA
-	TRBV7-9	TRBJ2-7	-	CASSLDGGDEQYF	TGTGCCAGCAGCTTAGATGGAGGGGACGAGCAGTACTTC
-	TRBV27	TRBJ1-1	-	CASSWAGSTEAFF	TGTGCCAGCAGTTGGGCAGGGTCCACTGAAGCTTTCTTT
-	TRBV7-3	TRBJ2-1	-	CASSFSPGYNEQFF	TGTGCCAGCAGCTTTTCTCCCGGCTACAATGAGCAGTTCTTC
-	TRBV18	TRBJ1-6	-	CASSPSGNSPLHF	TGTGCCAGCTCACCCTCAGGGAATTCACCCCTCCACTTT
-	TRBV9	TRBJ1-6	-	CASSSTSSYNSPLHF	TGTGCCAGCAGCTCTACGAGCTCCTATAATTCACCCCTCCACTTT
-	TRBV29-1	TRBJ1-1	-	CSVTGFEFF	TGCAGCGTTACGGGGTTTGAGTTCTTT
TRBD1	TRBV29-1	TRBJ1-5	-	CSVEGQGDQPQHF	TGCAGCGTTGAAGGACAGGGTGATCAGCCCCAGCATTTT
-	TRBV13	TRBJ2-2	-	CASSPRDGGELFF	TGTGCCAGCAGCCCCCGAGATGGCGGGGAGCTGTTTTTT
-	TRBV10-1	TRBJ2-2	-	CASPLRANFVNTGELFF	TGCGCCAGCCCCCTCAGGGCCAATTTCGTTAACACCGGGGAGCTGTTTTTT
TRBD1	TRBV11-2	TRBJ2-7	-	CASSPNRDRVYEQYF	TGTGCCAGCAGCCCTAACCGGGACAGGGTCTACGAGCAGTACTTC
TRBD2	TRBV9	TRBJ2-2	once	CASSPSSGIDTGELFF	TGTGCCAGCAGCCCCAGTAGCGGGATCGACACCGGGGAGCTGTTTTTT
TRBD2	TRBV19	TRBJ2-1	-	CASSINIAGAYNEQFF	TGTGCCAGTAGTATTAATATAGCGGGGGCCTACAATGAGCAGTTCTTC
-	TRBV5-1	TRBJ2-4	-	CASSLSGNIQYF	TGCGCCAGCAGCTTATCGGGGAACATTCAGTACTTC
-	TRBV5-1	TRBJ1-2	-	CASSLESAGLGYTF	TGCGCCAGCAGCTTGGAATCGGCAGGGCTTGGCTACACCTTC
-	TRBV11-2	TRBJ2-5	-	CASSRRTARLGETQYF	TGTGCCAGCAGCAGAAGGACAGCAAGACTGGGGGAGACCCAGTACTTC
TRBD1	TRBV9	TRBJ1-3	-	CASSPDVGQAKRSGNTIYF	TGTGCCAGCAGCCCCGACGTTGGACAGGCCAAACGCTCTGGAAACACCATATATTTT
-	TRBV11-2	TRBJ2-5	once	CASSRTTYRLQETQYF	TGTGCCAGCAGCCGCACCACTTACAGGTTACAAGAGACCCAGTACTTC
TRBD1	TRBV2	TRBJ1-5	-	CASSARDRGSNQPQHF	TGTGCCAGCAGTGCCCGGGACAGGGGAAGCAATCAGCCCCAGCATTTT
-	TRBV25-1	TRBJ1-4	-	CASSESLAGEKLFF	TGTGCCAGCAGTGAATCTCTGGCGGGTGAAAAACTGTTTTTT
TRBD1	TRBV4-3	TRBJ1-6	-	CASSQERVGQGNSPLHF	TGCGCCAGCAGCCAAGAGCGAGTGGGACAGGGCAATTCACCCCTCCACTTT
TRBD1	TRBV10-2	TRBJ2-7	-	CASSERGQSSYEQYF	TGCGCCAGCAGTGAGAGGGGACAGAGCTCCTACGAGCAGTACTTC
-	TRBV9	TRBJ1-1	-	CASSVGGRTEAFF	TGTGCCAGCAGCGTGGGAGGGCGGACTGAAGCTTTCTTT
-	TRBV2	TRBJ2-3	-	CASSVEAMWDTQYF	TGTGCCAGCAGTGTTGAAGCCATGTGGGATACGCAGTATTTT
-	TRBV5-1	TRBJ1-5	-	CASSLGQPNQPQHF	TGCGCCAGCAGCTTGGGACAGCCTAATCAGCCCCAGCATTTT
TRBD1	TRBV2	TRBJ2-3	-	CASSSQGALTDTQYF	TGTGCCAGCAGTTCCCAGGGGGCCCTCACAGATACGCAGTATTTT
-	TRBV3-1/TRBV3-2	TRBJ1-1	-	CASSQGGRALFGNTEAFF	TGTGCCAGCAGCCAAGGAGGCAGGGCCCTTTTCGGGAACACTGAAGCTTTCTTT
-	TRBV15	TRBJ1-2	-	CATSRDPPRGNYGYTF	TGTGCCACCAGCAGAGACCCCCCTAGGGGGAACTATGGCTACACCTTC
-	TRBV10-3	TRBJ1-1	-	CAISDSTNTEAFF	TGTGCCATCAGCGACTCAACGAACACTGAAGCTTTCTTT
TRBD1	TRBV4-1	TRBJ1-2	-	CASSQGRQGANYGYTF	TGCGCCAGCAGCCAAGGCCGACAGGGGGCTAACTATGGCTACACCTTC
-	TRBV6-4	TRBJ2-1	-	CASSRWTANSSYNEQFF	TGTGCCAGCAGTCGGTGGACAGCAAATAGCTCCTACAATGAGCAGTTCTTC
TRBD1	TRBV4-3	TRBJ2-7	-	CASSDWTGSSYEQYF	TGCGCCAGCAGCGACTGGACAGGGAGCTCCTACGAGCAGTACTTC
-	TRBV18	TRBJ1-2	-	CASSPEGNYGYTF	TGTGCCAGCTCCCCGGAGGGTAACTATGGCTACACCTTC
TRBD1	TRBV11-2	TRBJ1-2	-	CASSLETGRYGYTF	TGTGCCAGCAGCTTAGAGACAGGGCGCTATGGCTACACCTTC
TRBD1	TRBV7-2	TRBJ1-5	once	CASGTGLYSNQPQHF	TGTGCCAGCGGGACAGGCCTCTATAGCAATCAGCCCCAGCATTTT
-	TRBV2	TRBJ2-5	-	CASTQEQETQYF	TGTGCCAGCACACAGGAACAAGAGACCCAGTACTTC
-	TRBV12-3/TRBV12-4	TRBJ2-7	-	CASSFRAGYEQYF	TGTGCCAGCAGTTTCCGGGCAGGGTACGAGCAGTACTTC